This entry describes one T cell receptor beta chain. Other DNA variants within this sample encode the same CDR3. Sequencing was performed with immunoSEQ multiplex PCR; in TCRdb, only in-frame clones are kept and a portion is missing. The data show more than 2,000,000 clones, with approximately 93% seen just once and around 0.4% held by the top ten. Researchers partitioned CD4+ cells into CD45RA+ naive and CD45RA-negative memory subsets. The data belong to a study of shared clonotypes between healthy human individuals. The CDR3 spans 14 residues. Trimming took off 3 bases at V and 4 bases at J, with 10 bases between the two ends. The V gene's germline CDR1 is MNHEY and CDR2 SVGAGI.

The receptor's source is a young man in good health. Some clones in this sample may be carry-over from other donors' samples. The chain is built from TRBV6-5 and TRBJ1-3; tentative D call: TRBD1 (6 bases). The sequencing input was naive CD4+ T cells from PBMCs. Stated subset: CD45RA+ positively selected. This CDR3 is CASSYSGAGNTIYF. Written as DNA, the CDR3 is TGTGCCAGCAGTTATTCGGGGGCCGGAAACACCATATATTTT.